The 26 T cell receptor beta chains listed next were all sequenced from one sample in a study of blood T cell repertoires in COVID-19. Using immunoSEQ multiplex PCR, the repertoire was profiled, and TCRdb retains in-frame clones only, with some absent. The sample shows roughly 410,000 clones, roughly 86% of them seen only once. Material: peripheral blood. The receptors come from a woman aged 60-75 years with COVID-19, enrolled during active disease.

To note about this clone: The junction departs from the called germline gene at one end, perhaps through a read error. The CDR3 reads CASSLVVGTRPSRGELFF. The CDR3 nucleotides read TGTGCTAGCAGCTTAGTCGTTGGGACTCGACCCTCAAGAGGGGAGCTGTTTTTT. The V and J genes are TRBV7-7 and TRBJ2-2; D is possibly TRBD2 (6 bases). This CDR3 has 18 residues. From germline, CDR1 is SSHAT and CDR2 FNYEAQ (reference sequence).

This chain connects TRBV7-9 to TRBJ2-1; 12 bases are a match to TRBD2. The trim removed 5 bases at V and 9 bases at J, leaving 8 bases unmatched. The CDR3 loop spans 15 amino acids. Germline V gene data show CDR1 as SEHNR and CDR2 as FQNEAQ (reference sequence). DNA of the CDR3: TGTGCCAGCAGCCAACTAGCGGGGGGATTCGGTGAGCAGTTCTTC. This encodes CASSQLAGGFGEQFF.

The chain uses TRBV6-5 and TRBJ1-1; D not certain. This CDR3 is built from 15 residues. The germline CDR1 and CDR2 sequences are MNHEY and SVGAGI. Trimming removed 2 bases from V and 1 base from J, with 11 bases in between. This CDR3 is CASSYLRGSNTEAFF. CDR3 sequence (DNA): TGTGCCAGCAGTTACCTTCGGGGATCGAACACTGAAGCTTTCTTT.

CDR3 nucleotides: TGTGCCAGCCGGGAAGGACTAGCGGGGGGCCAAGAGACCCAGTACTTC. It codes for CASREGLAGGQETQYF. The rearrangement uses TRBV7-9 and TRBJ2-5; TRBD2 matches 14 bases. This CDR3 is 16 amino acids long. After removal of 8 bases from V and 1 base from J, the junction contained 6 bases not matched to a gene. The germline gives CDR1 SEHNR, CDR2 FQNEAQ (reference sequence).

V and J are TRBV30 and TRBJ1-4; 7 bases agree with TRBD1. The CDR3 is 14 residues long. CDR1 and CDR2 from the germline V gene are GTSNPN and SVGIG (reference sequence). V lost 3 bases, J lost 5 bases, and 6 bases stayed unmatched. CDR3 protein: CAWSTGQKNEKLFF. CDR3 coding DNA: TGTGCCTGGAGCACGGGACAGAAGAATGAAAAACTGTTTTTT. Looking up the rest from reference TRBV30 and TRBJ1-4 gives the full variable domain: SQTIHQWPATLVQPVGSPLSLECTVEGTSNPNLYWYRQAAGRGLQLLFYSVGIGQISSEVPQNLSASRPQDRQFILSSKKLLLSDSGFYLCAWSTGQKNEKLFFGSGTQLSVL.

The chain is built from TRBV9 and TRBJ1-2; the D gene is possibly TRBD1 (6 bases). The CDR3 covers 16 residues. Germline loops: CDR1 SGDLS, CDR2 YYNGEE. V lost 3 bases, J lost 1 base, and 16 bases lay in between. CDR3 region: CASSAGPLDSNYGYTF. The DNA of the CDR3 is TGTGCCAGCAGCGCGGGTCCTCTGGACAGTAACTATGGCTACACCTTC.

This clone was seen once. The chain is built from TRBV12-3 or TRBV12-4 and TRBJ2-7, with D possibly TRBD1 on 5 matching bases. The ends were cut back, 3 bases at V and 2 bases at J, with 8 bases in the middle. The CDR3 extends over 13 amino acids. The CDR3 region is CASSFTGTYEQYF. The CDR3 DNA reads TGTGCCAGCAGTTTTACAGGAACCTACGAGCAGTACTTC.

CDR3 sequence reads: CATSRDYARGSEAFF. In DNA, the CDR3 is TGTGCCACCAGCAGAGATTACGCCAGGGGGTCTGAAGCTTTCTTT. The chain carries TRBV15 and TRBJ1-1, with TRBD1 matching over 7 bases. Germline CDR1 reads LNHNV; CDR2 reads YYDKDF (reference sequence). This CDR3 has 15 amino acids. Trimming cost V 0 bases and J 6 bases; bases outside gene matches: 7.

This clone was picked up a small number of times. The genes are TRBV27 and TRBJ2-7; TRBD2 might be the D (5 bases). V was cut by 0 bases and J by 3 bases, with 6 bases left in between. CDR1 and CDR2 from the germline V gene are MNHEY and SMNVEV (reference sequence). The CDR3 is 13 amino acids. The CDR3 loop reads CASSLSEGYEQYF. DNA of the CDR3: TGTGCCAGCAGTTTATCTGAGGGCTACGAGCAGTACTTC.

The gene calls are TRBV28 and TRBJ1-2, with 7 positions matching TRBD1. The CDR3 has 15 residues. Germline values: CDR1 MDHEN, CDR2 SYDVKM. The junction had 7 bases not matched to a gene; V was cut back by 2 bases and J by 4 bases. CDR3 DNA: TGTGCCAGCAGTTTAACGAGACAGGGTGGCTATGGCTACACCTTC. Its protein is CASSLTRQGGYGYTF.

J is TRBJ2-2 and V is TRBV18; D is perhaps TRBD1 (5 bases). The germline V gene encodes CDR1 KGHSH and CDR2 LQKENI. Between the trimmed V and J ends, which lost 2 bases and 3 bases, there was a span of 10 bases. The CDR3 is 15 amino acids. Here the CDR3 DNA reads TGTGCCAGCTCACCAAGGCAGGGTTACACCGGGGAGCTGTTTTTT. Protein product: CASSPRQGYTGELFF.

The V call is TRBV30, the J call TRBJ1-1; no definite D call. V was shortened by 2 bases and J by 4 bases, with 11 bases between the two germline ends. Looked up from germline, CDR1 is GTSNPN and CDR2 is SVGIG (reference sequence). The CDR3 consists of 13 residues. Written as DNA, the CDR3 is TGTGCCTGGAGTCTAAACGCGATCACTGAAGCTTTCTTT. Protein product: CAWSLNAITEAFF.

The chain recombines TRBV23-1 with TRBJ1-1; 7 nucleotides match TRBD1. TRBV23-1 is an ORF; its function is uncertain. With 2 bases clipped from V and 0 bases from J, the junction kept 15 bases outside the gene matches. The CDR3 sequence is 19 residues long. The CDR3, as DNA: TGCGCCAGCAGTCAAAGGACGGGACAGACTAAGAATATGAACACTGAAGCTTTCTTT. Its protein product is CASSQRTGQTKNMNTEAFF.

The chain joins TRBV7-2 to TRBJ2-5; TRBD1 matches 10 bases. There are 16 residues in the CDR3. J lost 5 bases, V lost 5 bases, and 11 bases had no gene match. CDR1 and CDR2 (germline): SGHTA, FQGNSA. The CDR3 is CASSAGTGAPGETQYF. DNA for the CDR3: TGTGCCAGCAGCGCGGGGACAGGGGCCCCGGGGGAGACCCAGTACTTC.

V gene TRBV5-1 combines with J gene TRBJ2-2; the D is unclear. Germline lookup yields CDR1 SGHRS and CDR2 YFSETQ. CDR3 length: 14 amino acids. Trimming took 0 bases from V and 3 from J, leaving 6 bases between them. The CDR3 DNA is TGCGCCAGCAGCTTGGACAGCTACACCGGGGAGCTGTTTTTT. Translating it yields CASSLDSYTGELFF.

The rearrangement uses TRBV6-5 and TRBJ2-3; D perhaps matches TRBD1 (6 bases). Germline assignment: CDR1 MNHEY and CDR2 SVGAGI. V was cut by 2 bases and J by 5 bases, with 11 bases left in between. This CDR3 has 14 amino acids. Written as DNA, the CDR3 is TGTGCCAGCAGTTACCCCCACAGGGAAGATACGCAGTATTTT. It encodes CASSYPHREDTQYF.

This chain links TRBV4-1 with TRBJ2-7, with 7 nucleotides matching TRBD2. This CDR3 is built from 15 residues. Per germline, CDR1 MGHRA and CDR2 YSYEKL. The junction had 12 bases not matched to a gene; V was cut back by 4 bases and J by 6 bases. The DNA of the CDR3 is TGCGCCAGCAGCCTCATTCCGGGAAGGGAGGGCGAGCAGTACTTC. This codes for CASSLIPGREGEQYF.

This chain uses TRBV28 with TRBJ1-2, with TRBD1 matching 7 bases. This CDR3 spans 15 amino acids. V gave up 5 bases and J gave up 5 bases; unmatched junction bases: 11. Germline CDR1 and CDR2: MDHEN and SYDVKM. The DNA for the CDR3 is TGTGCCAGCAGTCTTACGGGACAGCGGATGTATGGCTACACCTTC. Translation: CASSLTGQRMYGYTF.

Points on this clone: Additional DNA sequences in this sample encode the identical CDR3. The chain carries TRBV12-3 or TRBV12-4 and TRBJ1-5; the D gene is possibly TRBD1 (6 bases). The CDR3 sequence is 12 residues long. The V end lost 5 bases, the J end lost 7 bases, and 9 bases lay between the germline ends. The DNA of the CDR3 is TGTGCCAGCAGTCCCGGACAGCAGCCCCAGCATTTT. Its translation: CASSPGQQPQHF.

V gene TRBV11-3 combines with J gene TRBJ1-1, with unresolved D. The ends were cut back, 4 bases at V and 1 base at J, with 10 bases in the middle. Germline CDR1 reads SGHNT; CDR2 reads YENEEA. The length of the CDR3 is 14 residues. CDR3 residues: CASSSAGTNTEAFF. The CDR3 DNA reads as TGTGCCAGCAGCTCAGCAGGTACGAACACTGAAGCTTTCTTT.

The V gene is TRBV5-4, the J gene TRBJ1-1; 7 bases map to TRBD1. CDR1 and CDR2 from the germline V gene are SGHNT and YYREEE (reference sequence). The CDR3 has 14 residues. The V and J ends lost 6 bases and 4 bases, in that order; junction bases with no gene match: 9. CDR3 DNA sequence: TGTGCCAGCATCAAACAGGGGCGGGTCACTGAAGCTTTCTTT. This codes for CASIKQGRVTEAFF.

This chain connects TRBV7-9 to TRBJ1-3; D is perhaps TRBD1 (6 bases). Per germline, CDR1 SEHNR and CDR2 FQNEAQ (reference sequence). The CDR3 consists of 15 residues. V lost 4 bases, J lost 0 bases, and 10 bases lay in between. The CDR3 protein is CASSSDRSSGNTIYF. The CDR3 DNA reads as TGTGCCAGCAGCTCAGACAGGAGCTCTGGAAACACCATATATTTT.

The chain employs TRBV18 and TRBJ1-2; D call uncertain. V was clipped by 8 bases and J by 3 bases, with 13 bases between them. The CDR3 runs to 13 residues. Per the germline V gene, CDR1 is KGHSH and CDR2 is LQKENI. CDR3 sequence: CASQRETYYGYTF. CDR3 bases: TGTGCCAGCCAGCGGGAAACATACTATGGCTACACCTTC. The full variable domain, with the rest looked up from reference TRBV18 and TRBJ1-2, is NAGVMQNPRHLVRRRGQEARLRCSPMKGHSHVYWYRQLPEEGLKFMVYLQKENIIDESGMPKERFSAEFPKEGPSILRIQQVVRGDSAAYFCASQRETYYGYTFGSGTRLTVV.

The chain joins TRBV18 to TRBJ2-3; 12 bases align to TRBD2. CDR3 length: 18 amino acids. V lost 2 bases to trimming and J lost 1 base; unmatched junction nucleotides: 7. Germline CDR1 is KGHSH and CDR2 is LQKENI. DNA of the CDR3: TGTGCCAGCTCACCAGCCCAGGGACTAGCGGGTGGCACAGATACGCAGTATTTT. Its translation: CASSPAQGLAGGTDTQYF.

This chain connects TRBV28 to TRBJ1-5; D possibly corresponds to TRBD1 (5 bases). Looked up from germline, CDR1 is MDHEN and CDR2 is SYDVKM. The CDR3 totals 14 residues. Trimming took 7 bases from V and 2 from J, leaving 12 bases between them. The CDR3 bases are TGTGCCAGCACCACCGACAGTGGCAATCAGCCCCAGCATTTT. Residues: CASTTDSGNQPQHF.

The rearrangement uses TRBV3-1 (or the pseudogene TRBV3-2) and TRBJ2-5; no clear D. The germline V gene has CDR1 LGHDT and CDR2 YNNKEL (reference sequence). The CDR3 is made up of 16 amino acids. Trimming shortened V by 3 bases and J by 2 bases, and 16 bases separated the two germline ends. CDR3 coding DNA: TGTGCCAGCAGCCACGTGAAATCTTCGGAGCAAGAGACCCAGTACTTC. As protein: CASSHVKSSEQETQYF.